This T cell receptor beta chain was sequenced for a study of blood T cells in healthy people across ages. This clonotype occurred a few times. The antigen remains unidentified. The study, taken as a whole, reports: Estimates based on one million T cells were treated as lower bounds.

Next came a second PCR, run for roughly 6 to 11 cycles, which used a sample-barcoded 5' primer along with a J-beta primer mix. TCRdb reanalysed the 5' RACE reads using MiXCR and keeps one entry per CDR3 protein. The table lists 760,000 or so distinct CDR3 sequences, 20% to 25% of them singletons. These records were also assigned to another study, of T cells of mothers and their children. That work contributes: M1S, a second-PCR primer, added sample barcodes and 2-4 random nucleotides.

This receptor was taken from a boy between 10 and 17 years old in good health. The sequenced sample was blood.

CDR3 nucleotides: TGTGCCAGCAGCCCAAGGGTCAGATTCAATGAGCAGTTCTTC. This translates into CASSPRVRFNEQFF. This chain connects TRBV11-1 to TRBJ2-5; D is undetermined. The end of the DNA fits TRBJ2-1 better, so the J call may be wrong. The CDR3 has 14 residues. Germline V lookup: CDR1 SGHAT, CDR2 FQDESV (reference sequence).